This T cell receptor (beta chain) was recorded in a study of blood T cell repertoires in COVID-19. Overall study: Samples taken during acute and convalescent COVID-19 were collected in the United States, Italy and Spain. T cells, B-cell-depleted T cells, or PBMCs provided the cDNA or gDNA that served as material.

In the authors' workflow: Reference gene primers were amplified, and this amplification served to estimate nucleated cell counts. Data came from immunoSEQ multiplex PCR; TCRdb stores just in-frame clones and leaves some out. V and J calls and clone size are given by that table; D and trimming were obtained from the DNA. The data contain fewer than 100,000 clones, around 87% of them singletons. The CDR3 spans 15 residues. The J segment lost 3 bases and the V segment lost 6 bases, leaving 7 bases of the junction unmatched. Germline V gene sequence: CDR1 LNHDA, CDR2 SQIVND (reference sequence). This clone has just a few counts.

Input material: peripheral blood. The chain links TRBV19 to TRBJ1-1, with 10 bases matching TRBD1. The receptor comes from a human donor with acute or convalescent COVID-19. The donor label of this sample is uncertain. The CDR3 DNA follows: TGTGCCAGTAGGGTGGGACAGGGGTTGGACACTGAAGCTTTCTTT. Protein: CASRVGQGLDTEAFF.